A single sample is the source of the 18 T cell receptor beta chains below, sequenced in a study of CD8 T cells in ankylosing spondylitis. Using its own MiXCR run on the 5' RACE reads, TCRdb lists one record per CDR3 protein. The sample includes 700,000 or so distinct CDR3 sequences, around 20% of them seen just once. No antigen has been assigned to these receptors. General observations from the study: What seemed typical of ankylosing spondylitis blood was a TCR beta motif built from several highly homologous variants.

The specimen sequenced was blood, either unsorted or a sorted T cell fraction (not recorded which). The receptors here all came from a male donor with ankylosing spondylitis.

The J gene is TRBJ2-7, the V gene TRBV4-1; D perhaps matches TRBD2 (5 bases). Germline values: CDR1 MGHRA, CDR2 YSYEKL. Trimming removed 1 base from V and 3 bases from J, with 13 bases in between. CDR3 size: 15 residues. CDR3 sequence: CASSQAAGEFYEQYF. The CDR3 DNA follows: TGCGCCAGCAGCCAAGCCGCCGGGGAATTCTACGAGCAGTACTTC.

This clonotype was recorded at least ten times. V is TRBV12-3 or TRBV12-4 and J is TRBJ1-3; TRBD1 is a possible D gene (5 bases). This CDR3 comprises 15 residues. V lost 6 bases and J lost 3, with 15 bases in between. The DNA for the CDR3 is TGTGCCAGCAGCCCGGGAGGGGCCGGTGGAAACACCATATATTTT. Translating gives CASSPGGAGGNTIYF.

This clonotype was seen a handful of times. V usage is TRBV15 and J usage is TRBJ2-7; tentatively, D is TRBD1 (5 bases). Trimming took off 8 bases at V and 7 bases at J, with 21 bases between the two ends. The CDR3 loop spans 14 amino acids. Per germline, CDR1 LNHNV and CDR2 YYDKDF (reference sequence). CDR3 sequence (DNA): TGTGCCACCCTCTCTCTGGCCAGGGCAAAGGAGCAGTACTTC. This gives the protein CATLSLARAKEQYF.

The J gene is TRBJ2-3, the V gene TRBV7-6; possibly TRBD1 for D (6 bases). Germline CDR1 and CDR2: SGHVS and FNYEAQ. The CDR3 runs 15 residues. Trimming cost V 5 bases and J 0 bases, with 12 bases left between them. CDR3 DNA: TGTGCCAGCAGCCCCAGGGGCCTCAGCACAGATACGCAGTATTTT. Amino acids: CASSPRGLSTDTQYF. The complete variable domain, with remaining parts taken from reference TRBV7-6 and TRBJ2-3, reads GAGVSQSPRYKVTKRGQDVALRCDPISGHVSLYWYRQALGQGPEFLTYFNYEAQQDKSGLPNDRFSAERPEGSISTLTIQRTEQRDSAMYRCASSPRGLSTDTQYFGPGTRLTVL.

This clonotype was observed a few times. CDR3 region: CASSQYTSGRAEQFF. CDR3 bases: TGTGCCAGCAGCCAATATACTAGCGGGAGGGCTGAGCAGTTCTTC. The gene calls are TRBV16 and TRBJ2-1; 13 bases match TRBD2. The V gene end was trimmed by 1 base and the J gene end by 9 bases; junction bases not matched to a gene: 3. The CDR3 is 15 residues long. Germline loops: CDR1 KGHSY, CDR2 FQNENV.

The chain is built from TRBV10-2 and TRBJ2-5; 15 bases agree with TRBD2. Germline V CDR1 and CDR2: WSHSY, SAAADI. Trimming cost V 6 bases and J 9 bases; bases outside gene matches: 8. The CDR3 totals 15 residues. CDR3 protein: CASRSGTSGGMAQYF. CDR3 coding DNA: TGCGCCAGCAGATCTGGGACTAGCGGGGGGATGGCCCAGTACTTC.

This clonotype was seen many times. The chain uses TRBV29-1 and TRBJ2-5; 7 bases are shared with TRBD1. J lost 9 bases, V lost 0 bases, and 13 bases had no gene match. CDR3 size: 15 residues. Germline lookup yields CDR1 SQVTM and CDR2 ANQGSEA. CDR3 DNA: TGCAGCGTTGAAGATTGGGCAGGGGGTACGAGGGCCCAGTACTTC. Protein: CSVEDWAGGTRAQYF.

This clonotype was seen just once. This chain joins TRBV20-1 and TRBJ2-2; D is uncertain. In germline, CDR1 is DFQATT, CDR2 SNEGSKA (reference sequence). Trimming removed 0 bases from V and 6 bases from J, with 8 bases in between. The CDR3 runs 13 residues. The CDR3 protein is CSARDLAAGELFF. The CDR3 DNA follows: TGCAGTGCTAGAGATCTCGCGGCCGGGGAGCTGTTTTTT.

The J gene is TRBJ2-2, the V gene TRBV4-2; 9 bases match TRBD1. V was pared by 7 bases and J by 7 bases, with 13 bases of the junction left unmatched. CDR3 size: 16 residues. Germline V CDR1 and CDR2: LGHNA, YNFKEQ. The CDR3 coding sequence is TGTGCCAGCACGGCACAGGGGGCCCAGGACGGCGGGGAGCTGTTTTTT. Translated: CASTAQGAQDGGELFF.

The V call is TRBV5-6, the J call TRBJ2-3; 9 bases match TRBD1. This CDR3 comprises 15 residues. The V gene's germline CDR1 is SGHDT and CDR2 YYEEEE. The ends lost 3 bases at V and 4 bases at J; junction bases unmatched: 6. CDR3 sequence (DNA): TGTGCCAGCAGCTCTGACAGGGGGTTCGCAGATACGCAGTATTTT. This translates into CASSSDRGFADTQYF.

Only a few counts were recorded for this clonotype. The V and J genes are TRBV5-1 and TRBJ2-7; TRBD2 is a possible D gene (6 bases). The V end lost 6 bases, the J end lost 3 bases, and 13 bases lay between the germline ends. This CDR3 has 13 amino acids. Germline lookup yields CDR1 SGHRS and CDR2 YFSETQ. CDR3 sequence reads: CASTTGVSYEQYF. In DNA form, the CDR3 reads TGCGCCAGCACCACGGGGGTTAGCTACGAGCAGTACTTC.

This clonotype has just one count. As DNA, the CDR3 is TGTGCCATCAGGGCGAGGGGGGGGCGATCCTACGAGCAGTACTTC. It is translated as CAIRARGGRSYEQYF. This sequence joins TRBV10-3 and TRBJ2-7, with D possibly being TRBD2 (7 bases). V was clipped by 6 bases and J by 1 base, with 16 bases between them. Germline assignment: CDR1 ENHRY and CDR2 SYGVKD. CDR3 length: 15 residues.

The V call is TRBV27, the J call TRBJ2-5, with 8 positions matching TRBD1. Germline CDR1 and CDR2: MNHEY and SMNVEV (reference sequence). V shed 8 bases, J shed 4 bases, and the junction held 15 bases outside the gene matches. This CDR3 has 16 residues. The CDR3 protein is CASAGQGASRRETQYF. In nucleotides, the CDR3 is TGTGCCAGCGCGGGGCAGGGGGCATCGAGGCGAGAGACCCAGTACTTC.

In nucleotides, the CDR3 is TGTGCCAGCATGATCATGGCCCATGGCTACACCTTC. Encoded protein: CASMIMAHGYTF. The rearrangement links TRBV7-9 to TRBJ1-2, with unresolved D. V was trimmed by 7 bases and J by 6 bases, leaving 12 bases between them. Germline V gives CDR1 SEHNR, CDR2 FQNEAQ (reference sequence). This CDR3 has 12 residues.

This clonotype showed up just once. The chain is built from TRBV7-3 and TRBJ2-7; D is possibly TRBD1 (6 bases). The germline V and J ends were trimmed by 2 bases and 5 bases, with 13 bases remaining between them. CDR1 and CDR2 (germline): SGHTA, FQGTGA. CDR3 length: 14 amino acids. CDR3 region: CASSLGGRTDEQYF. DNA for the CDR3: TGTGCCAGCAGCTTAGGGGGCAGGACCGACGAGCAGTACTTC.

The gene calls are TRBV4-3 and TRBJ1-2; D perhaps matches TRBD1 (5 bases). The CDR3 length is 15 residues. Germline assignment: CDR1 LGHNA and CDR2 YSLEER. Deletions cut 4 bases from V and 4 bases from J, with 16 bases between. The CDR3: CASSPGTVEVYGYTF. The CDR3 nucleotides are TGCGCCAGCAGCCCTGGGACGGTGGAAGTCTATGGCTACACCTTC.

The genes are TRBV13 and TRBJ2-1, with 10 bases identical to TRBD2. CDR3 length: 15 amino acids. CDR1 PRHDT and CDR2 FYEKMQ come from the germline V gene (reference sequence). V lost 1 base to trimming and J lost 9 bases; unmatched junction nucleotides: 6. CDR3 coding DNA: TGTGCCAGCAGCTTAGTTGCTAGCGGGAGCGGTGAGCAGTTCTTC. Its protein is CASSLVASGSGEQFF.

This clonotype was detected a few times. The gene calls are TRBV7-9 and TRBJ1-1, with a possible D match to TRBD1 (5 bases). Germline lookup yields CDR1 SEHNR and CDR2 FQNEAQ (reference sequence). The CDR3 spans 16 residues. V lost 1 base and J 1 base, leaving 13 bases between the germline ends. The CDR3 nucleotides are TGTGCCAGCAGCTTAGTCGGGGGGATCGGGAACACTGAAGCTTTCTTT. Residues: CASSLVGGIGNTEAFF. The variable domain in full, with the rest retrieved from reference TRBV7-9 and TRBJ1-1, is DTGVSQNPRHKITKRGQNVTFRCDPISEHNRLYWYRQTLGQGPEFLTYFQNEAQLEKSRLLSDRFSAERPKGSFSTLEIQRTEQGDSAMYLCASSLVGGIGNTEAFFGQGTRLTVV.